These 21 T cell receptor beta chains originate from one sample sequenced in a study of T cells in Graves' hyperthyroidism and ophthalmopathy (dated 2019 in TCRdb). To prepare the library, multiplex PCR was applied. Sequencing relied on an Illumina HiSeq 2000. TCR beta CDR3 regions were amplified from RNA transcripts. The TCR CDR3 was subjected to a first round of RT-PCR using the HTBI primer set and the Qiagen OneStep RT-PCR kit. TCRdb reran the public reads through fastp at Q25 and MiXCR, keeping productive beta chains. Rows with one shared CDR3 protein collapse into an entry with the most common genes and DNA. The table for this sample lists around 440,000 distinct CDR3 sequences; 15% to 18% of them were counted only once. The ten largest clones represent 13% to 15% of the sample. The sequencing sample was made of blood. These receptors were collected from a woman aged 18-30 years with Graves' hyperthyroidism.

V and J are TRBV27 and TRBJ1-3; D is uncertain. CDR1 MNHEY and CDR2 SMNVEV come from the germline V gene (reference sequence). V dropped 8 bases and J dropped 0 bases, with 8 bases sitting between them. The CDR3 is 13 amino acids. This CDR3 reads CASSSYSGNTIYF. CDR3 sequence (DNA): TGTGCCAGCTCATCTTACTCTGGAAACACCATATATTTT.

This clonotype was seen many times. The V gene is TRBV11-1, the J gene TRBJ1-1; TRBD1 matches at 10 bases. Trimming cost V 10 bases and J 1 base; bases outside gene matches: 12. This CDR3 is built from 16 residues. Germline values: CDR1 SGHAT, CDR2 FQDESV (reference sequence). CDR3: CATLAGTGDENTEAFF. In DNA, the CDR3 is TGTGCCACCCTAGCCGGGACAGGGGACGAGAACACTGAAGCTTTCTTT. Together with reference TRBV11-1 and TRBJ1-1, the CDR3 gives the full variable domain: EAEVAQSPRYKITEKSQAVAFWCDPISGHATLYWYRQILGQGPELLVQFQDESVVDDSQLPKDRFSAERLKGVDSTLKIQPAELGDSAMYLCATLAGTGDENTEAFFGQGTRLTVV.

This clonotype was seen a handful of times. V gene TRBV10-1 combines with J gene TRBJ1-2, with unresolved D. Germline V gives CDR1 WNHNN, CDR2 SYGVQD (reference sequence). The CDR3 totals 13 residues. V lost 0 bases and J 7 bases, leaving 9 bases between the germline ends. CDR3 DNA: TGCGCCAGCAGTGAGTCGGCGGCGGCTGGCTACACCTTC. The encoded protein is CASSESAAAGYTF.

This clonotype was recorded many times. V and J are TRBV12-3 or TRBV12-4 and TRBJ2-7; TRBD2 agrees at 7 bases. V dropped 2 bases and J dropped 6; count of bases not matched to a gene: 7. The CDR3 covers 14 residues. This chain's CDR3 is CASSLRRGMGEQYF. The DNA for the CDR3 is TGTGCCAGCAGTTTAAGGCGGGGGATGGGCGAGCAGTACTTC.

This chain connects TRBV9 to TRBJ2-5; 12 bases line up with TRBD1. After removal of 3 bases from V and 5 bases from J, the junction contained 5 bases not matched to a gene. This CDR3 has 15 residues. Germline CDR1 is SGDLS and CDR2 is YYNGEE. The CDR3 DNA sequence: TGTGCCAGCAGCGGGGGGACAGGGGGCTGGGAGACCCAGTACTTC. This translates into CASSGGTGGWETQYF.

The V call is TRBV20-1, the J call TRBJ2-7, with 9 positions matching TRBD1. The J segment lost 0 bases and the V segment lost 5 bases, leaving 5 bases of the junction unmatched. Germline V CDR1 and CDR2: DFQATT, SNEGSKA (reference sequence). The CDR3 consists of 14 residues. The CDR3 spells CSASGQGSSYEQYF. The CDR3 region has the DNA TGCAGTGCTTCGGGACAGGGTAGCTCCTACGAGCAGTACTTC.

This clonotype was observed many times. The V call is TRBV7-9, the J call TRBJ2-7; TRBD1 agrees at 7 bases. This CDR3 is built from 13 residues. The trim removed 4 bases at V and 1 base at J, leaving 1 base unmatched. CDR1 is SEHNR, CDR2 FQNEAQ, per germline (reference sequence). The CDR3 DNA reads as TGTGCCAGCAGCTGGGACAGATCCTACGAGCAGTACTTC. Encoded protein: CASSWDRSYEQYF.

The CDR3 loop is CSAKSGTGKNIQYF. CDR3 nucleotides: TGCAGCGCGAAATCAGGGACAGGGAAAAACATTCAGTACTTC. The chain employs TRBV29-1 and TRBJ2-4, with 9 bases fitting TRBD1. Per germline, CDR1 SQVTM and CDR2 ANQGSEA. The V gene end was trimmed by 7 bases and the J gene end by 4 bases; junction bases not matched to a gene: 8. This CDR3 is built from 14 residues.

This clonotype was seen a single time. This chain connects TRBV20-1 to TRBJ2-7; TRBD2 might be the D (5 bases). Germline CDR1 is DFQATT and CDR2 is SNEGSKA (reference sequence). V lost 0 bases to trimming and J lost 2 bases, with 11 bases between them. The CDR3 covers 14 residues. The CDR3 DNA follows: TGCAGTGCTAGAGATAGGATGGGAGCCTACGAGCAGTACTTC. It codes for CSARDRMGAYEQYF.

Many counts were recorded for this clonotype. The genes are TRBV11-2 and TRBJ1-3, with D possibly matching TRBD1 (5 bases). V shed 2 bases and J shed 2 bases, with 16 bases lying between them. Germline V lookup: CDR1 SGHAT, CDR2 FQNNGV. The CDR3 has 17 residues. CDR3 amino acids: CASSLSRMDIAGNTIYF. CDR3 DNA: TGTGCCAGCAGCTTATCGAGGATGGACATAGCTGGAAACACCATATATTTT.

This chain uses TRBV10-1 with TRBJ2-1; 11 bases map to TRBD2. The germline V gene encodes CDR1 WNHNN and CDR2 SYGVQD (reference sequence). V trimming: 3 bases; J trimming: 4 bases; junction bases outside the gene matches: 5. This CDR3 region has 16 residues. CDR3 DNA sequence: TGCGCCAGCAGTGAAGTTAGCGGGAGGGTATACAATGAGCAGTTCTTC. This codes for CASSEVSGRVYNEQFF.

On this clonotype: This may be a read error, as it is one base from a much larger clone. The chain recombines TRBV5-1 with TRBJ2-5; 11 nucleotides match TRBD2. The CDR3 is 16 amino acids. Germline values: CDR1 SGHRS, CDR2 YFSETQ. CDR3 DNA: TGCGCCAGCAGCCGTGGAACTAGCGGGAGTGTAGAGACCCGGTACTTC. Protein sequence: CASSRGTSGSVETRYF.

This clonotype was picked up many times. This rearrangement joins TRBV29-1 to TRBJ2-5; tentative D call: TRBD2 (7 bases). The CDR3 has 14 amino acids. V shed 8 bases and J shed 5 bases, with 21 bases lying between them. Germline V lookup: CDR1 SQVTM, CDR2 ANQGSEA. The CDR3 region has the DNA TGCAGCTCAACCGCGGGGGCAGGCCTGGAGACCCAGTACTTC. Protein sequence: CSSTAGAGLETQYF.

This clonotype was counted a few times. This clone may be a read error of a much larger clone one base away. The gene calls are TRBV12-3 or TRBV12-4 and TRBJ2-5, with D possibly being TRBD2 (6 bases). This CDR3 contains 14 residues. CDR3 in DNA: TGTGCCAGCAGTTTGCTAGCGCTCCAAGAGGCCCAGTACTTC. It encodes CASSLLALQEAQYF.

This chain connects TRBV5-5 to TRBJ2-1; D unresolved. The V end was cut by 1 base, the J end by 9 bases, with 11 bases between. CDR3 length: 13 residues. Germline V gene lookup returns CDR1 SGHKS and CDR2 YYEKEE (reference sequence). The CDR3, as DNA: TGTGCCAGCAGCTTGTTAGGTCTGGGTGAGCAGTTCTTC. It specifies CASSLLGLGEQFF.

Worth noting for this clonotype: Being one base from a much bigger clone, this may be a read error. V and J are TRBV5-1 and TRBJ2-5; D may be TRBD2 (5 bases). V gave up 2 bases and J gave up 5 bases, with 10 bases separating them. The CDR3 contains 13 residues. The V gene's germline CDR1 is SGHRS and CDR2 YFSETQ. For the CDR3, the DNA is TGCGCCAGCAGCTTAAGCCAGCGGGAGACCCAGTACTTC. As protein: CASSLSQRETQYF.

The chain recombines TRBV7-6 with TRBJ2-3; no clear D gene. The CDR3 loop spans 12 amino acids. Germline V CDR1 and CDR2: SGHVS, FNYEAQ. Trimming left V 10 bases short and J 4 bases short, with 12 bases between. The CDR3 loop is CAIADFPDTQYF. CDR3 nucleotides: TGTGCCATAGCAGACTTCCCAGATACGCAGTATTTT.

This clonotype has a handful of counts. The V and J genes are TRBV4-2 and TRBJ1-2; 10 positions agree with TRBD1. Looked up from germline, CDR1 is LGHNA and CDR2 is YNFKEQ. CDR3 length: 17 amino acids. V trimming: 2 bases; J trimming: 6 bases; junction bases outside the gene matches: 12. The CDR3 DNA is TGTGCCAGCAGCCAACAGGCATTAGACAGGGGGCGGGATGGCTACACCTTC. Translating it yields CASSQQALDRGRDGYTF.

This clonotype was seen ten or more times. The rearrangement uses TRBV7-6 and TRBJ2-3; the D gene is possibly TRBD1 (6 bases). The V gene's germline CDR1 is SGHVS and CDR2 FNYEAQ. Trimming took off 7 bases at V and 2 bases at J, with 19 bases between the two ends. The CDR3 loop spans 16 amino acids. The CDR3 DNA reads as TGTGCCAGCACCCCGAGACCCCCAGGGGACACAGATACGCAGTATTTT. This sequence encodes CASTPRPPGDTDTQYF.

This clonotype has at least ten counts. This sequence joins TRBV29-1 and TRBJ1-5; perhaps TRBD1 as D (5 bases). Trimming took 4 bases from V and 6 from J, leaving 16 bases between them. The CDR3 is 14 amino acids. CDR1 and CDR2 (germline): SQVTM, ANQGSEA. The CDR3 coding sequence is TGCAGCGTTGGGGACCTTATCGGGGGTCAGCCCCAGCATTTT. Protein product: CSVGDLIGGQPQHF.

This clonotype was detected many times. This sequence joins TRBV12-3 or TRBV12-4 and TRBJ2-5, with D tentatively TRBD1 or TRBD2 (5 bases each). The CDR3 contains 14 residues. V lost 5 bases and J lost 5, with 15 bases in between. The DNA for the CDR3 is TGTGCCAGCAGTCGACCGGGACCAAGGGAGACCCAGTACTTC. This translates into CASSRPGPRETQYF.